Listed here are 27 T cell receptor beta chains from one sample, sequenced in a study of glioma-infiltrating T cells after dendritic cell vaccination. Clones were read by immunoSEQ multiplex PCR, and TCRdb kept only the in-frame ones, dropping some. The data hold fewer than 100,000 clones, with 65% to 90% observed a single time. Sequenced material: blood, taken before dendritic cell vaccination. Every receptor here comes from a human donor with glioblastoma.

The chain joins TRBV27 to TRBJ2-3; TRBD2 matches 11 bases. V shed 10 bases and J 14 bases; nucleotides not matched to a gene: 20. Germline V gene sequence: CDR1 MNHEY, CDR2 SMNVEV (reference sequence). This CDR3 spans 15 amino acids. The CDR3 region is CATYDSPSGRSPLYF. In nucleotides, the CDR3 is TGTGCCACCTATGACAGTCCTAGCGGGAGGTCTCCGCTGTATTTT.

The chain couples TRBV5-1 to TRBJ2-3, with TRBD2 matching over 9 bases. Per germline, CDR1 SGHRS and CDR2 YFSETQ. The CDR3 is 14 amino acids. V was pared by 4 bases and J by 6 bases, with 6 bases of the junction left unmatched. The CDR3 bases are TGCGCCAGCAGCACGACTAGCGGTCAGGATACGCAGTATTTT. This codes for CASSTTSGQDTQYF. Drawing the rest from reference TRBV5-1 and TRBJ2-3, the complete variable domain is KAGVTQTPRYLIKTRGQQVTLSCSPISGHRSVSWYQQTPGQGLQFLFEYFSETQRNKGNFPGRFSGRQFSNSRSEMNVSTLELGDSALYLCASSTTSGQDTQYFGPGTRLTVL.

The chain is built from TRBV10-1 and TRBJ2-4; no definite D call. Germline values: CDR1 WNHNN, CDR2 SYGVQD (reference sequence). The CDR3 totals 17 residues. The V and J ends lost 0 bases and 0 bases respectively, with 12 bases between them. CDR3 nucleotides: TGCGCCAGCAGTGAGTCGGGCACAGTTGGAGCCAAAAACATTCAGTACTTC. Amino acids: CASSESGTVGAKNIQYF.

The chain links TRBV2 to TRBJ1-2; no clear D. V was shortened by 4 bases and J by 6 bases, with 9 bases between the two germline ends. The CDR3 runs to 12 residues. Per germline, CDR1 SNHLY and CDR2 FYNNEI. The CDR3 coding sequence is TGTGCCAGCAGTGGGCACAGTAATGGCTACACCTTC. Amino acids: CASSGHSNGYTF.

V usage is TRBV11-2 and J usage is TRBJ1-5; 11 bases match TRBD1. From germline, CDR1 is SGHAT and CDR2 FQNNGV. This CDR3 comprises 15 residues. Losses at the gene ends were 4 bases for V and 6 bases for J; bases not matched to a gene: 5. The DNA for the CDR3 is TGTGCCAGCAGCTCGGACAGGGGGCTTGGTCAGCCCCAGCATTTT. It specifies CASSSDRGLGQPQHF.

The chain joins TRBV18 to TRBJ1-5; D gene unclear. This CDR3 is built from 15 residues. CDR1 KGHSH and CDR2 LQKENI come from the germline V gene. V shed 2 bases and J shed 2 bases, with 10 bases lying between them. The DNA of the CDR3 is TGTGCCAGCTCACCAGAGGGAACGGGCAATCAGCCCCAGCATTTT. It specifies CASSPEGTGNQPQHF.

The chain links TRBV7-6 to TRBJ2-7; D possibly corresponds to TRBD2 (5 bases). Germline CDR1 is SGHVS and CDR2 is FNYEAQ. V lost 4 bases and J lost 2, with 12 bases in between. The CDR3 has 14 residues. The CDR3 region is CASSSSTGTYEQYF. The CDR3 DNA is TGTGCCAGCAGCTCATCGACGGGAACCTACGAGCAGTACTTC. Variable domain in full (rest from reference TRBV7-6 and TRBJ2-7): GAGVSQSPRYKVTKRGQDVALRCDPISGHVSLYWYRQALGQGPEFLTYFNYEAQQDKSGLPNDRFSAERPEGSISTLTIQRTEQRDSAMYRCASSSSTGTYEQYFGPGTRLTVT.

This rearrangement joins TRBV7-2 to TRBJ2-2, with D possibly being TRBD1 (5 bases). CDR3 size: 15 residues. Per germline, CDR1 SGHTA and CDR2 FQGNSA. Trimming left V 1 base short and J 7 bases short, with 13 bases between. CDR3 sequence (DNA): TGTGCCAGCAGCTTAGTGGCAGGGTTTAGCGGGGAGCTGTTTTTT. Its protein is CASSLVAGFSGELFF.

V is TRBV7-7 and J is TRBJ2-5; 7 bases are shared with TRBD1. Germline V gives CDR1 SSHAT, CDR2 FNYEAQ (reference sequence). Unmatched junction bases numbered 1, after V lost 2 bases and J lost 1 base. The CDR3 loop spans 14 amino acids. CDR3 in DNA: TGTGCCAGCAGCTTAAACAGGGGCCAAGAGACCCAGTACTTC. Its protein product is CASSLNRGQETQYF.

This sequence joins TRBV7-2 and TRBJ2-1; 7 bases map to TRBD1. With 5 bases clipped from V and 1 base from J, the junction kept 5 bases outside the gene matches. CDR3 length equals 15 residues. The germline CDR1 and CDR2 sequences are SGHTA and FQGNSA. This chain's CDR3 is CASSMGQSSYNEQFF. CDR3 DNA sequence: TGTGCCAGCAGCATGGGACAGTCATCCTACAATGAGCAGTTCTTC.

V gene TRBV5-4 combines with J gene TRBJ1-2; 7 bases align to TRBD1. V lost 0 bases, J lost 3 bases, and 17 bases stayed unmatched. Germline CDR1 SGHNT, CDR2 YYREEE (reference sequence). The CDR3 loop spans 19 amino acids. CDR3 coding DNA: TGTGCCAGCAGCTTGGGGGACAGAGACTTGGCAAAGGAAGACTATGGCTACACCTTC. Its translation: CASSLGDRDLAKEDYGYTF.

The CDR3 DNA reads as TGTGCCAGTAGTACAGGGGTATCCGGGGAAGCTTTCTTT. Translating gives CASSTGVSGEAFF. V and J are TRBV19 and TRBJ1-1, with D maybe TRBD1 (6 bases). CDR3 length: 13 amino acids. Trimming took 4 bases from V and 8 from J, leaving 14 bases between them. Per the germline V gene, CDR1 is LNHDA and CDR2 is SQIVND (reference sequence).

A few counts support this clone. V usage is TRBV7-3 and J usage is TRBJ1-2; 8 nucleotides agree with TRBD1. This CDR3 has 13 amino acids. Germline V gives CDR1 SGHTA, CDR2 FQGTGA. Unmatched junction bases numbered 3, after V lost 5 bases and J lost 4 bases. CDR3 DNA sequence: TGTGCCAGCAGCCCGGGACAGGTCTATGGCTACACCTTC. Its protein is CASSPGQVYGYTF.

This chain links TRBV6-1 with TRBJ1-2, with 7 bases identical to TRBD1. CDR1 is MNHNS and CDR2 is SASEGT in the germline V gene. This CDR3 contains 15 residues. Unmatched junction bases numbered 3, after V lost 2 bases and J lost 0 bases. The CDR3 region is CASSESGGANYGYTF. DNA of the CDR3: TGTGCCAGCAGTGAATCAGGGGGAGCTAACTATGGCTACACCTTC.

The chain joins TRBV9 to TRBJ2-7, with 8 bases matching TRBD1. Germline V lookup: CDR1 SGDLS, CDR2 YYNGEE. This CDR3 spans 15 amino acids. The V and J ends lost 0 bases and 7 bases, in that order; junction bases with no gene match: 9. This CDR3 is CASSVGSDRGWEQYF. The CDR3 DNA sequence: TGTGCCAGCAGCGTAGGTTCCGACAGGGGCTGGGAGCAGTACTTC.

The J gene is TRBJ2-1, the V gene TRBV6-1; the match to TRBD2 covers 8 bases. Germline CDR1 reads MNHNS; CDR2 reads SASEGT. The V segment lost 0 bases and the J segment 5 bases; nucleotides outside the gene matches: 6. The CDR3 contains 16 residues. CDR3 coding DNA: TGTGCCAGCAGTGAAGCTGCTACTAGCGGCAACAATGAGCAGTTCTTC. Translation gives CASSEAATSGNNEQFF.

The chain employs TRBV10-3 and TRBJ1-5; TRBD1 matches 7 bases. The CDR3 contains 15 residues. V trimming: 6 bases; J trimming: 1 base; junction bases outside the gene matches: 6. Per germline, CDR1 ENHRY and CDR2 SYGVKD. CDR3 region: CAIRETGNSNQPQHF. The CDR3 region has the DNA TGTGCCATCAGGGAGACAGGGAACAGCAATCAGCCCCAGCATTTT.

Turning to this clone: Other DNA sequences in the sample encode the same CDR3. This chain links TRBV27 with TRBJ2-5; weak D call: TRBD1 (6 bases). CDR3 size: 14 residues. Germline V CDR1 and CDR2: MNHEY, SMNVEV (reference sequence). V was cut by 2 bases and J by 4 bases, with 11 bases left in between. DNA of the CDR3: TGTGCCAGCAGTTTAGGGGGCAAGGGAGAGACCCAGTACTTC. Its protein is CASSLGGKGETQYF.

This chain uses TRBV5-1 with TRBJ1-4, with D uncertain. The germline gives CDR1 SGHRS, CDR2 YFSETQ. The CDR3 is made up of 13 amino acids. Between the trimmed V and J ends, which lost 5 bases and 4 bases, there was a span of 9 bases. The CDR3 bases are TGCGCCAGCAGTCTGGGAGTTAATGAAAAACTGTTTTTT. This sequence encodes CASSLGVNEKLFF.

The V and J genes are TRBV25-1 and TRBJ2-5; 10 nucleotides line up with TRBD2. The germline V gene encodes CDR1 MGHDK and CDR2 SYGVNS. The CDR3 has 18 residues. V shed 4 bases and J 1 base; nucleotides not matched to a gene: 12. CDR3 nucleotide sequence: TGTGCCAGCAGTGGCCTGGGACTAGCGACCAACCTCCAAGAGACCCAGTACTTC. Protein: CASSGLGLATNLQETQYF.

The V call is TRBV5-1, the J call TRBJ2-1; 7 nucleotides line up with TRBD1. The CDR3 sequence is 17 residues long. In germline, CDR1 is SGHRS, CDR2 YFSETQ. Trimming at V came to 0 bases and at J to 2 bases, leaving 8 bases not matched to a gene. The CDR3 nucleotides are TGCGCCAGCAGCTTGGGGGACAGTCGGGCAGCCTACAATGAGCAGTTCTTC. This sequence encodes CASSLGDSRAAYNEQFF.

This chain uses TRBV30 with TRBJ1-4, with D possibly matching TRBD1 (5 bases). The CDR3 runs 14 residues. CDR1 GTSNPN and CDR2 SVGIG come from the germline V gene (reference sequence). Deletions cut 3 bases from V and 3 bases from J, with 11 bases between. CDR3 in DNA: TGTGCCTGGAGGGAGACAGCTGCTAATGAAAAACTGTTTTTT. Its translation: CAWRETAANEKLFF.

This clone was seen just once. This chain joins TRBV7-9 and TRBJ2-3; D uncertain. Germline lookup yields CDR1 SEHNR and CDR2 FQNEAQ (reference sequence). The CDR3 consists of 14 residues. Deletions cut 3 bases from V and 4 bases from J, with 11 bases between. CDR3 DNA: TGTGCCAGCAGCTTGGTCGACAATTCAGATACGCAGTATTTT. Amino acid sequence: CASSLVDNSDTQYF.

The rearrangement uses TRBV25-1 and TRBJ1-3; D gene uncertain. Germline lookup yields CDR1 MGHDK and CDR2 SYGVNS. There are 13 residues in the CDR3. Trimming left V 3 bases short and J 0 bases short, with 3 bases between. The CDR3 DNA is TGTGCCAGCAGTGAGTACTCTGGAAACACCATATATTTT. Protein product: CASSEYSGNTIYF.

This chain connects TRBV27 to TRBJ2-7, with 11 bases matching TRBD1. The CDR3 has 16 amino acids. Germline V gives CDR1 MNHEY, CDR2 SMNVEV (reference sequence). Losses at the gene ends were 6 bases for V and 4 bases for J; bases not matched to a gene: 11. CDR3 sequence reads: CASSSSGQGASYEQYF. Written as DNA, the CDR3 is TGTGCCAGCAGCTCAAGCGGACAGGGGGCATCTTACGAGCAGTACTTC.

The rearrangement links TRBV18 to TRBJ1-3; D is undetermined. There are 16 residues in the CDR3. Per germline, CDR1 KGHSH and CDR2 LQKENI. V was pared by 0 bases and J by 0 bases, with 9 bases between. Written as DNA, the CDR3 is TGTGCCAGCTCACCACCAACCGACTTCTCTGGAAACACCATATATTTT. This sequence encodes CASSPPTDFSGNTIYF.

The V gene is TRBV2, the J gene TRBJ1-2, with a weak D call TRBD1 (5 bases). The CDR3 totals 15 residues. Trimming shortened V by 1 base and J by 7 bases, and 16 bases separated the two germline ends. Germline CDR1 is SNHLY and CDR2 is FYNNEI. This CDR3 reads CASSEVIGGDGGYTF. The CDR3 DNA reads TGTGCCAGCAGTGAAGTTATCGGAGGGGATGGTGGCTACACCTTC.